These 9 T cell receptor beta chains were sequenced from one sample in a study of blood T cell repertoires in COVID-19. Sequencing was performed with immunoSEQ multiplex PCR; in TCRdb, only in-frame clones are kept and a portion is missing. The sample lists about 250,000 clones; more than 85% were seen once. Sequenced input: PBMCs or T cells enriched from blood (not recorded which). All receptors come from a man between 35 and 55 years old who had recovered from COVID-19.

The CDR3 DNA reads TGTGCCGGACGGGACTCCAACTCTAACTACGAGCAGTACTTC. This codes for CAGRDSNSNYEQYF. V usage is TRBV7-9 and J usage is TRBJ2-7; D might be TRBD2 (6 bases). The germline V gene encodes CDR1 SEHNR and CDR2 FQNEAQ (reference sequence). V was cut by 11 bases and J by 3 bases, with 20 bases left in between. The CDR3 loop spans 14 amino acids. Full variable domain (remainder filled in from reference TRBV7-9 and TRBJ2-7): DTGVSQNPRHKITKRGQNVTFRCDPISEHNRLYWYRQTLGQGPEFLTYFQNEAQLEKSRLLSDRFSAERPKGSFSTLEIQRTEQGDSAMYLCAGRDSNSNYEQYFGPGTRLTVT.

This CDR3 is CASSLGPGSETGQFF. CDR3 bases: TGTGCCAGCAGCTTAGGGCCAGGGTCTGAGACTGGGCAGTTCTTC. V and J are TRBV7-8 and TRBJ2-1; D perhaps matches TRBD1 (5 bases). V lost 1 base to trimming and J lost 12 bases, with 19 bases between them. CDR1 and CDR2 from the germline V gene are SGHVS and FQNEAQ. This CDR3 has 15 residues.

This clone showed up just a few times. The chain recombines TRBV5-6 with TRBJ1-5; D not certain. There are 17 residues in the CDR3. Trimming pared 0 bases from V and 7 bases from J, leaving 20 bases between. Germline CDR1 SGHDT, CDR2 YYEEEE. The CDR3 DNA sequence: TGTGCCAGCAGCTTGGCCGGGAGGATGCGTGGTGGCCAGCCCCAGCATTTT. As protein: CASSLAGRMRGGQPQHF.

This chain links TRBV13 with TRBJ1-1; 7 positions match TRBD1. The germline V gene has CDR1 PRHDT and CDR2 FYEKMQ (reference sequence). Trimming cost V 2 bases and J 6 bases; bases outside gene matches: 6. CDR3 size: 14 residues. CDR3 sequence reads: CASSLPGTVSEAFF. The CDR3 DNA is TGTGCCAGCAGCTTACCCGGGACAGTCTCTGAAGCTTTCTTT.

The V and J genes are TRBV3-1 (or the pseudogene TRBV3-2) and TRBJ2-7; 11 nucleotides agree with TRBD1. The CDR3 has 15 residues. Germline V lookup: CDR1 LGHDT, CDR2 YNNKEL (reference sequence). The V gene end was trimmed by 2 bases and the J gene end by 8 bases; junction bases not matched to a gene: 8. The CDR3 nucleotides read TGTGCCAGCAGCCAACAAGGACAGGGGGCTTCGAAGCAGTACTTC. Translating gives CASSQQGQGASKQYF.

The rearrangement uses TRBV7-2 and TRBJ2-3; TRBD2 agrees at 16 bases. The CDR3 covers 15 residues. Germline loops: CDR1 SGHTA, CDR2 FQGNSA. The ends lost 5 bases at V and 4 bases at J; junction bases unmatched: 0. The chain's CDR3 is CASSGTSGRADTQYF. The CDR3 DNA is TGTGCCAGCAGCGGGACTAGCGGGAGGGCAGATACGCAGTATTTT.

The V and J genes are TRBV5-4 and TRBJ1-1; 9 positions match TRBD1. CDR1 and CDR2 from the germline V gene are SGHNT and YYREEE (reference sequence). Trimming removed 4 bases from V and 6 bases from J; junction bases left unmatched: 7. The CDR3 has 14 residues. The CDR3 here is CASSRGQGGSEAFF. CDR3 bases: TGTGCCAGCAGCAGGGGACAGGGAGGCTCTGAAGCTTTCTTT. The full variable domain, its missing parts supplied by reference TRBV5-4 and TRBJ1-1, is ETGVTQSPTHLIKTRGQQVTLRCSSQSGHNTVSWYQQALGQGPQFIFQYYREEENGRGNFPPRFSGLQFPNYSSELNVNALELDDSALYLCASSRGQGGSEAFFGQGTRLTVV.

The CDR3 nucleotides read TGTGCCAGCAGCCCACATCAGACTAGCGGGAGGGCTGCAGATACGCAGTATTTT. It specifies CASSPHQTSGRAADTQYF. The chain combines TRBV7-6 with TRBJ2-3, with 14 bases fitting TRBD2. V lost 5 bases, J lost 4 bases, and 11 bases stayed unmatched. The CDR3 extends over 18 amino acids. CDR1 SGHVS and CDR2 FNYEAQ come from the germline V gene.

This clone showed up just once. The same CDR3 is also encoded by other DNA sequences in this sample. The CDR3 DNA is TGTGCCAGCAGTTCCAGCTCCTACGAGCAGTACTTC. Its protein product is CASSSSSYEQYF. The chain has TRBV27 and TRBJ2-7; D is unclear. Trimming shortened V by 4 bases and J by 0 bases, and 4 bases separated the two germline ends. CDR1 is MNHEY, CDR2 SMNVEV, per germline (reference sequence). The CDR3 consists of 12 residues.